The rows below give T cell receptor beta chains drawn from one sample of a study of spatial heterogeneity in lung cancer. TCRdb re-analysed the 5' RACE reads in MiXCR, keeping a single row per CDR3 protein. The data show roughly 3,600 distinct CDR3 sequences, approximately 5.3% seen once. Sequences were derived from lung tumor tissue, sampled at surgery. The receptor source for this set is a female donor with early-stage non-small cell lung cancer. Each CDR3 is given with its conserved first and last residue. Fields, in order: J gene, V gene, D gene, clone size, CDR3 DNA, CDR3 protein. The D gene is left open where the match is weak. The size field is filled for only some rows; it gives once, few, many or a size class.

TRBJ2-2,TRBV5-1,.,medium-sized,TGCGCCAGCAGCTTCTCCCCAGGGGTGAACACCGGGGAGCTGTTTTTT,CASSFSPGVNTGELFF
TRBJ1-1,TRBV7-9,.,medium-sized,TGTGCCAGCAGCTTAGTGGCAGGTTATAACACTGAAGCTTTCTTT,CASSLVAGYNTEAFF
TRBJ2-5,TRBV7-9,TRBD2,medium-sized,TGTGCCAGCAGCTCCCTAGCGGGGCAAGAGACCCAGTACTTC,CASSSLAGQETQYF
TRBJ2-3,TRBV7-3,TRBD1,many,TGTGCCAGCAGCTTGTCCGGGACAGCATTCACAGATACGCAGTATTTT,CASSLSGTAFTDTQYF
TRBJ2-2,TRBV25-1,.,medium-sized,TGTGCCAGCAGTATAGACGGCACGAACACCGGGGAGCTGTTTTTT,CASSIDGTNTGELFF
TRBJ2-7,TRBV7-2,.,medium-sized,TGTGCCAGCAGCTTACGTGGTGGGAGTCCGGGCGAGCAGTACTTC,CASSLRGGSPGEQYF
TRBJ1-2,TRBV5-6,.,medium-sized,TGTGCCAGCAGCCCGAGATGGGGGGTTTCTGGCTACACCTTC,CASSPRWGVSGYTF
TRBJ2-3,TRBV7-2,TRBD2,many,TGTGCCAGCACCCCGGGACTAGCGGGAGCGGGAGATACGCAGTATTTT,CASTPGLAGAGDTQYF
TRBJ2-7,TRBV7-9,.,many,TGTGCCAGCAGCTTAGATCCGCAGGGCTACGAGCAGTACTTC,CASSLDPQGYEQYF
TRBJ2-1,TRBV6-2/TRBV6-3,TRBD2,.,TGTGCCAGCAGCCCCAGACTAGCGGCACATCTCTACAATGAGCAGTTCTTC,CASSPRLAAHLYNEQFF
TRBJ2-7,TRBV4-1,.,few,TGCGCCAGCAGCCAAGAGCCCGTGACAGCGGATCCCTACGAGCAGTACTTC,CASSQEPVTADPYEQYF
TRBJ1-5,TRBV12-3/TRBV12-4,.,medium-sized,TGTGCCAGCACCCGGGGTGGCAATCAGCCCCAGCATTTT,CASTRGGNQPQHF
TRBJ1-1,TRBV20-1,TRBD1,many,TGCAGTGCTAGGCACAGGGGGGAACCTGAAGCTTTCTTT,CSARHRGEPEAFF
TRBJ2-5,TRBV7-2,.,medium-sized,TGTGCCAGCAGCTTAGCCGCAGGGGAGACCCAGTACTTC,CASSLAAGETQYF
TRBJ1-6,TRBV20-1,.,.,TGCAGTGCTAGAGAGCGCCAGGGAGATTACTATAATTCACCCCTCCACTTT,CSARERQGDYYNSPLHF
TRBJ1-4,TRBV12-3/TRBV12-4,.,medium-sized,TGTGCCAGCAGTTTAGGGTCAGGTCGAGAAAAACTGTTTTTT,CASSLGSGREKLFF
TRBJ2-7,TRBV20-1,.,medium-sized,TGCAGTGCTAGAAGTGGGGGAAGCTCCTACGAGCAGTACTTC,CSARSGGSSYEQYF
TRBJ2-4,TRBV15,.,many,TGTGCCACCAGCAGAGACTCTCTAAGCAAAAACATTCAGTACTTC,CATSRDSLSKNIQYF
TRBJ2-7,TRBV20-1,TRBD2,medium-sized,TGCAGTGCTAGAGATCGGACTAGCCTCTCCTACGAGCAGTACTTC,CSARDRTSLSYEQYF
TRBJ2-7,TRBV20-1,TRBD2,medium-sized,TGCAGTGCTAGGACTAGCGGGAGGTACTCCTACGAGCAGTACTTC,CSARTSGRYSYEQYF
TRBJ1-5,TRBV12-3/TRBV12-4,.,medium-sized,TGTGCCAGCAGTACAGGGTACAATCAGCCCCAGCATTTT,CASSTGYNQPQHF
TRBJ2-7,TRBV7-6,.,medium-sized,TGTGCCAGCAGCTTAGCCACCGGGACGACTACCTACGAGCAGTACTTC,CASSLATGTTTYEQYF
TRBJ2-2,TRBV5-1,.,medium-sized,TGCGCCAGCAGCCGCAGGGACCCCGGGGAGCTGTTTTTT,CASSRRDPGELFF
TRBJ2-1,TRBV13,.,medium-sized,TGTGCCAGCAGCTCAAACAGGGGGCTGCGTCTAGCGGGAGTAGGCAATGAGCAGTTCTTC,CASSSNRGLRLAGVGNEQFF
TRBJ1-5,TRBV30,.,medium-sized,TGTGCCTGGAGTGTACAAACAGCAAATCAGCCCCAGCATTTT,CAWSVQTANQPQHF
TRBJ1-5,TRBV5-5,.,medium-sized,TGTGCCAGCAGCTTGGGGTGGGAGGCTATCAATCAGCCCCAGCATTTT,CASSLGWEAINQPQHF
TRBJ1-5,TRBV3-1,TRBD1,medium-sized,TGTGCCAGCAGCCTTGGGACAGGGAGGAATCAGCCCCAGCATTTT,CASSLGTGRNQPQHF
TRBJ1-6,TRBV6-5,TRBD1,many,TGTGCCAGCAGTTACCTGGGACAGTCTAATTCACCCCTCCACTTT,CASSYLGQSNSPLHF
TRBJ2-3,TRBV20-1,TRBD2,many,TGCAGTGCTAGAGCGGGGACTAGCGGGGGGACAGATACGCAGTATTTT,CSARAGTSGGTDTQYF
TRBJ2-3,TRBV14,.,.,TGTGCCCTGCCTATGGGAGATACGCAGTATTTT,CALPMGDTQYF
TRBJ1-2,TRBV3-1,.,medium-sized,TGTGCCAGCAGCCCCCGGACGAGCCTGATATTCGGCTACACCTTC,CASSPRTSLIFGYTF
TRBJ2-3,TRBV5-1,TRBD2,medium-sized,TGCGCCAGCAGCACCAGAGCGGGAGGAAAGACAGATACGCAGTATTTT,CASSTRAGGKTDTQYF
TRBJ2-5,TRBV20-1,.,few,TGCAGTGCGACCACTAATCCCGCAGAGACCCAGTACTTC,CSATTNPAETQYF
TRBJ2-3,TRBV10-3,TRBD2,medium-sized,TGTGCCATCAGTGAGTCGAGGTCTAGCGGGAGTTCGGATACGCAGTATTTT,CAISESRSSGSSDTQYF
TRBJ2-5,TRBV7-6,.,few,TGTGCCAGCAGCCCACCGGGGCACCAAGAGACCCAGTACTTC,CASSPPGHQETQYF
TRBJ2-1,TRBV19,.,medium-sized,TGTGCCAGCTCTCAGACAGTAACCTACAATGAGCAGTTCTTC,CASSQTVTYNEQFF
TRBJ1-1,TRBV6-2/TRBV6-3,.,medium-sized,TGTGCCAGCAGTGCCAACAGGGTACAGAGTACTGAAGCTTTCTTT,CASSANRVQSTEAFF
TRBJ1-6,TRBV18,TRBD1,medium-sized,TGTGCCAGCTCACCAGGGATGGCTGGGACAGGGGGAAGAGCCTATAATTCACCCCTCCACTTT,CASSPGMAGTGGRAYNSPLHF
TRBJ1-1,TRBV20-1,.,medium-sized,TGCAGTGCTAGGGGACGGAACACTGAAGCTTTCTTT,CSARGRNTEAFF
TRBJ2-1,TRBV6-2/TRBV6-3,.,medium-sized,TGTGCCAGCAGTTACAGGTGGCTAGCGAAGGATGAGCAGTTCTTC,CASSYRWLAKDEQFF
TRBJ1-5,TRBV12-3/TRBV12-4,.,medium-sized,TGTGCCAGCACCCTGAGGGGCCGCGGACATCAGCCCCAGCATTTT,CASTLRGRGHQPQHF
TRBJ2-7,TRBV6-6,.,.,TGTGTCAGCAGGGGTAGTAGCTACGAGCAGTACTTC,CVSRGSSYEQYF
TRBJ2-7,TRBV7-2,TRBD1,many,TGTGCCAGCAGCTTCGGTCCAGGGGGCGACGAGCAGTACTTC,CASSFGPGGDEQYF
TRBJ1-2,TRBV20-1,.,medium-sized,TGCAGTGCTAGTGGGCGCGGGCCGTTACAGGGCTACACCTTC,CSASGRGPLQGYTF
TRBJ2-5,TRBV7-3,.,medium-sized,TGTGCCAGCAGCTTAAATTCGGGGGAGACCCAGTACTTC,CASSLNSGETQYF
TRBJ2-2,TRBV30,.,medium-sized,TGTGCCTGGAGTACGAGCGGGACATCGGGTACCGGGGAGCTGTTTTTT,CAWSTSGTSGTGELFF
TRBJ1-1,TRBV10-2,.,medium-sized,TGCGCCAGCAGTGAGTGGGCGCAGGCCACTGAAGCTTTCTTT,CASSEWAQATEAFF
TRBJ2-3,TRBV6-6,.,medium-sized,TGTGCCAGCGTTAGGGGGGCGGGGAGAGATACGCAGTATTTT,CASVRGAGRDTQYF
TRBJ2-3,TRBV30,.,medium-sized,TGTGCCTGGAGTCAGCGGGATACGCAGTATTTT,CAWSQRDTQYF
TRBJ2-6,TRBV5-4,.,medium-sized,TGTGCCAGCAGCTTGGCCGGGCTCTCTGGGGCCAACGTCCTGACTTTC,CASSLAGLSGANVLTF
TRBJ2-3,TRBV5-1,TRBD2,medium-sized,TGCGCCAGCAGCTTGCTAGCGGGGACCACAGATACGCAGTATTTT,CASSLLAGTTDTQYF
TRBJ1-1,TRBV6-1,.,medium-sized,TGTGCCAGCAGTGAAGCTACTTTGAGGTCTGAAGCTTTCTTT,CASSEATLRSEAFF
TRBJ2-7,TRBV9,.,medium-sized,TGTGCCAGCAGCGAGGGACCCGGCTCCTACGAGCAGTACTTC,CASSEGPGSYEQYF